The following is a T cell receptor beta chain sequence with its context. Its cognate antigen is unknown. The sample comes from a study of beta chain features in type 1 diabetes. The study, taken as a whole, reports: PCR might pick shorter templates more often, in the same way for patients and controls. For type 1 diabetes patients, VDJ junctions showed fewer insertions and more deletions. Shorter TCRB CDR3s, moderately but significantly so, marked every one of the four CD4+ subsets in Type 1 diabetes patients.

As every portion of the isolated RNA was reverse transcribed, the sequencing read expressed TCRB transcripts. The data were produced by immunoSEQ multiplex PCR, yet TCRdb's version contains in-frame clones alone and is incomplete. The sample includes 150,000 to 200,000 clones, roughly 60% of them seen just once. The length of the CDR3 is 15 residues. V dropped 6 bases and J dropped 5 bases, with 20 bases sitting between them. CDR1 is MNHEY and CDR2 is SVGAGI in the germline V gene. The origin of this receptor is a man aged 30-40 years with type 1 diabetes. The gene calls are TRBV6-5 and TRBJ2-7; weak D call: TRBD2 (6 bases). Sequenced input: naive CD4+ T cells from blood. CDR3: CASSPLTRQFHEQYF. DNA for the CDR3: TGTGCCAGCAGCCCACTGACTAGGCAGTTCCACGAGCAGTACTTC.